Below are 27 T cell receptor beta chains sequenced from a single sample in a study of T cell responses to AZD1222 COVID-19 vaccine. Sequencing was performed with immunoSEQ multiplex PCR; in TCRdb, only in-frame clones are kept and a portion is missing. The sample includes about 130,000 clones, more than 80% seen only once; the top ten take approximately 4%. Sequencing used peripheral blood, obtained on day 0 of AZD1222 vaccination. The receptors shown here come from an adult in good health.

This clone showed up just once. J is TRBJ1-1 and V is TRBV5-1, with a possible D match to TRBD1 (5 bases). V was shortened by 6 bases and J by 2 bases, with 14 bases between the two germline ends. The length of the CDR3 is 14 residues. Germline V gives CDR1 SGHRS, CDR2 YFSETQ. CDR3 in DNA: TGCGCCAGCACTACCCCTGGGGGTAACACTGAAGCTTTCTTT. As protein: CASTTPGGNTEAFF.

The chain couples TRBV7-8 to TRBJ1-3, with TRBD1 matching 8 bases. CDR3 length: 16 residues. With 2 bases clipped from V and 0 bases from J, the junction kept 3 bases outside the gene matches. The germline V gene encodes CDR1 SGHVS and CDR2 FQNEAQ. CDR3 sequence reads: CASSLTGGFSGNTIYF. In DNA, the CDR3 is TGTGCCAGCAGCTTAACAGGGGGATTCTCTGGAAACACCATATATTTT.

The gene calls are TRBV7-6 and TRBJ2-5; 7 nucleotides align to TRBD2. J gave up 5 bases and V 3 bases, and 15 bases lay outside the gene matches. The CDR3 loop spans 17 amino acids. Germline lookup yields CDR1 SGHVS and CDR2 FNYEAQ. CDR3 protein: CASSFLGLAGVRETQYF. In nucleotides, the CDR3 is TGTGCCAGCAGCTTCCTAGGGCTGGCGGGGGTCCGGGAGACCCAGTACTTC.

The chain recombines TRBV9 with TRBJ1-3, with D uncertain. Between the trimmed V and J ends, which lost 2 bases and 0 bases, there was a span of 9 bases. Per the germline V gene, CDR1 is SGDLS and CDR2 is YYNGEE. The CDR3 sequence is 15 residues long. CDR3 nucleotide sequence: TGTGCCAGCAGCGTTCTGGACGTCTCTGGAAACACCATATATTTT. It codes for CASSVLDVSGNTIYF.

V is TRBV19 and J is TRBJ1-3, with D perhaps matching TRBD1 (6 bases). Germline V gene sequence: CDR1 LNHDA, CDR2 SQIVND (reference sequence). V was trimmed by 7 bases and J by 3 bases, leaving 19 bases between them. The CDR3 loop spans 16 amino acids. The CDR3 here is CASTLSFGGGGNTIYF. The CDR3 DNA follows: TGTGCCAGTACCCTATCCTTCGGGGGCGGTGGAAACACCATATATTTT.

The CDR3, as DNA: TGTGCCAGCAGCTTATCGGACAGATCTTATAGCAATCAGCCCCAGCATTTT. It codes for CASSLSDRSYSNQPQHF. The chain uses TRBV7-2 and TRBJ1-5; weak D call: TRBD1 (6 bases). Deletions cut 2 bases from V and 0 bases from J, with 14 bases between. Germline V gene lookup returns CDR1 SGHTA and CDR2 FQGNSA. The CDR3 runs to 17 residues.

The CDR3 DNA follows: TGTGCCAGCAGCGGCGGACAGGGGACCTACAATGAGCAGTTCTTC. The encoded protein is CASSGGQGTYNEQFF. The chain links TRBV9 to TRBJ2-1, with 9 bases fitting TRBD1. Germline CDR1 reads SGDLS; CDR2 reads YYNGEE. The CDR3 spans 15 residues. V lost 3 bases and J lost 2; bases outside the gene matches: 3. The complete variable domain, with remaining parts taken from reference TRBV9 and TRBJ2-1, reads DSGVTQTPKHLITATGQRVTLRCSPRSGDLSVYWYQQSLDQGLQFLIQYYNGEERAKGNILERFSAQQFPDLHSELNLSSLELGDSALYFCASSGGQGTYNEQFFGPGTRLTVL.

The V call is TRBV29-1, the J call TRBJ1-1, with D hard to call. Trimming removed 6 bases from V and 0 bases from J, with 11 bases in between. Germline CDR1 reads SQVTM; CDR2 reads ANQGSEA. The CDR3 extends over 13 amino acids. The CDR3 DNA reads TGCAGCGTCTGGGGAGGATTGAACACTGAAGCTTTCTTT. This sequence encodes CSVWGGLNTEAFF.

The chain joins TRBV5-1 to TRBJ1-4; tentatively, D is TRBD1 (5 bases). Trimming stripped 7 bases from V and 7 bases from J, with 17 bases between. The CDR3 consists of 14 residues. The V gene's germline CDR1 is SGHRS and CDR2 YFSETQ. The chain's CDR3 is CASGRGGDGEKLFF. Written as DNA, the CDR3 is TGCGCCAGCGGCCGCGGGGGAGACGGTGAAAAACTGTTTTTT. Filled out from reference TRBV5-1 and TRBJ1-4, the complete variable domain reads KAGVTQTPRYLIKTRGQQVTLSCSPISGHRSVSWYQQTPGQGLQFLFEYFSETQRNKGNFPGRFSGRQFSNSRSEMNVSTLELGDSALYLCASGRGGDGEKLFFGSGTQLSVL.

The chain has TRBV6-1 and TRBJ2-7; D unclear. CDR1 and CDR2 from the germline V gene are MNHNS and SASEGT. The V end was cut by 3 bases, the J end by 2 bases, with 17 bases between. The CDR3 totals 16 residues. The CDR3 protein is CASSEGPRLGTYEQYF. CDR3 bases: TGTGCCAGCAGTGAGGGTCCCCGACTCGGAACCTACGAGCAGTACTTC.

This clone has just one count. This sequence joins TRBV2 and TRBJ2-7; D gene ambiguous. Germline V gene data show CDR1 as SNHLY and CDR2 as FYNNEI. This CDR3 is 11 amino acids long. The V end lost 4 bases, the J end lost 5 bases, and 6 bases lay between the germline ends. Written as DNA, the CDR3 is TGTGCCAGCAGTGCAGCGAACGAGCAGTACTTC. It translates to CASSAANEQYF.

V gene TRBV3-1 (or the pseudogene TRBV3-2) combines with J gene TRBJ2-7; D uncertain. Trimming stripped 1 base from V and 4 bases from J, with 14 bases between. CDR1 LGHDT and CDR2 YNNKEL come from the germline V gene (reference sequence). CDR3 length equals 15 residues. The CDR3: CASSQAAGMIYEQYF. For the CDR3, the DNA is TGTGCCAGCAGCCAAGCTGCAGGTATGATATACGAGCAGTACTTC.

This sequence joins TRBV5-4 and TRBJ1-6, with 12 bases fitting TRBD1. The CDR3 is 17 amino acids. Per the germline V gene, CDR1 is SGHNT and CDR2 is YYREEE (reference sequence). The V and J ends lost 0 bases and 9 bases, in that order; junction bases with no gene match: 7. CDR3 sequence: CASSLGGQGANFSPLHF. CDR3 DNA: TGTGCCAGCAGCTTGGGGGGACAGGGGGCCAATTTTTCACCCCTCCACTTT.

This clone was seen only once. Other nucleotide sequences from this sample produce the same CDR3. The chain uses TRBV5-1 and TRBJ2-2; TRBD2 might be the D (5 bases). The CDR3 contains 15 residues. CDR1 and CDR2 from the germline V gene are SGHRS and YFSETQ. Trimming left V 0 bases short and J 2 bases short, with 8 bases between. DNA of the CDR3: TGCGCCAGCAGCTTGGGAGGGAGAAACACCGGGGAGCTGTTTTTT. Its protein is CASSLGGRNTGELFF.

This clone was seen only a few times. The chain couples TRBV3-1 (or the pseudogene TRBV3-2) to TRBJ1-2; D unclear. The V and J ends lost 4 bases and 4 bases respectively, with 10 bases between them. The CDR3 has 13 residues. From germline, CDR1 is LGHDT and CDR2 YNNKEL (reference sequence). In DNA, the CDR3 is TGTGCCAGCAGCCCAAGGGATATCTATGGCTACACCTTC. This encodes CASSPRDIYGYTF.

The V and J genes are TRBV16 and TRBJ2-7, with D uncertain. V gave up 4 bases and J gave up 3 bases, with 7 bases separating them. The CDR3 covers 12 residues. Germline V CDR1 and CDR2: KGHSY, FQNENV. CDR3 sequence reads: CASSRTDYEQYF. CDR3 nucleotides: TGTGCCAGCAGCCGGACGGACTACGAGCAGTACTTC.

V gene TRBV19 combines with J gene TRBJ2-7; D unresolved. Trimming removed 7 bases from V and 6 bases from J, with 19 bases in between. The length of the CDR3 is 14 residues. Per germline, CDR1 LNHDA and CDR2 SQIVND (reference sequence). The CDR3 nucleotides are TGTGCCAGTAAATCTGGGGATAGTCTTTCCGAGCAGTACTTC. Translating it yields CASKSGDSLSEQYF.

J is TRBJ1-6 and V is TRBV7-9; TRBD1 matches 8 bases. The germline CDR1 and CDR2 sequences are SEHNR and FQNEAQ (reference sequence). V trimming: 5 bases; J trimming: 7 bases; junction bases outside the gene matches: 7. The CDR3 is 15 residues long. CDR3 amino acids: CASSPGQGSNSPLHF. Here the CDR3 DNA reads TGTGCCAGCAGCCCCGGACAGGGCTCCAATTCACCCCTCCACTTT.

This clone appeared a few times. The rearrangement joins TRBV5-1 to TRBJ1-6; possible D gene TRBD1, 6 bases. The CDR3 spans 15 residues. From germline, CDR1 is SGHRS and CDR2 YFSETQ. V lost 1 base to trimming and J lost 5 bases, with 10 bases between them. The CDR3 DNA reads TGCGCCAGCAGCTTGTCACAGGGCGATAATTCACCCCTCCACTTT. Its translation: CASSLSQGDNSPLHF.

The V and J genes are TRBV20-1 and TRBJ1-2; weak D call: TRBD1 (5 bases). The germline V gene encodes CDR1 DFQATT and CDR2 SNEGSKA (reference sequence). This CDR3 has 11 residues. Trimming took 6 bases from V and 2 from J, leaving 7 bases between them. This CDR3 reads CSAGENYGYTF. The CDR3, as DNA: TGCAGTGCGGGGGAAAACTATGGCTACACCTTC.

The table lists this clone with a few counts. This sequence joins TRBV6-6 and TRBJ1-5; the D gene is possibly TRBD1 (5 bases). The V end was cut by 6 bases, the J end by 0 bases, with 12 bases between. Germline assignment: CDR1 MNHNY and CDR2 SVGAGI (reference sequence). The CDR3 sequence is 15 residues long. CDR3 sequence: CASSRDGHSNQPQHF. The DNA for the CDR3 is TGTGCCAGCAGCCGGGACGGTCATAGCAATCAGCCCCAGCATTTT.

A single count supports this clone. V and J are TRBV7-9 and TRBJ1-6; 7 bases map to TRBD1. This CDR3 is built from 14 residues. With 8 bases clipped from V and 7 bases from J, the junction kept 8 bases outside the gene matches. Germline V CDR1 and CDR2: SEHNR, FQNEAQ (reference sequence). The CDR3 DNA reads as TGTGCCAGCGCCCTCGGGACAGAAAATTCACCCCTCCACTTT. Encoded protein: CASALGTENSPLHF.

This sequence joins TRBV7-3 and TRBJ2-5; D gene uncertain. Germline lookup yields CDR1 SGHTA and CDR2 FQGTGA. Trimming shortened V by 2 bases and J by 4 bases, and 11 bases separated the two germline ends. The CDR3 is made up of 14 amino acids. The CDR3 loop is CASSLEASVETQYF. CDR3 nucleotides: TGTGCCAGCAGCTTAGAGGCCAGCGTAGAGACCCAGTACTTC.

The rearrangement joins TRBV7-6 to TRBJ2-3; 10 bases match TRBD1. The V gene end was trimmed by 4 bases and the J gene end by 6 bases; junction bases not matched to a gene: 7. The CDR3 has 15 residues. CDR1 SGHVS and CDR2 FNYEAQ come from the germline V gene. The CDR3 sequence: CASSWGPDRGDTQYF. The CDR3, as DNA: TGTGCCAGCAGCTGGGGACCGGACAGGGGGGATACGCAGTATTTT.

The chain links TRBV19 to TRBJ1-3, with TRBD1 matching 10 bases. The J segment lost 3 bases and the V segment lost 5 bases, leaving 19 bases of the junction unmatched. Per germline, CDR1 LNHDA and CDR2 SQIVND (reference sequence). The CDR3 runs 20 residues. In nucleotides, the CDR3 is TGTGCCAGTAGTCCTTTGAGGGGACAGGGGCTTTGGACGAGTGGAAACACCATATATTTT. Its protein product is CASSPLRGQGLWTSGNTIYF.

CDR3 sequence (DNA): TGCGCCAGCAGCTTGGAAGGTGGGGACGAAAACACCATATATTTT. The encoded protein is CASSLEGGDENTIYF. This chain connects TRBV5-1 to TRBJ1-3; D is possibly TRBD1 (5 bases). Trimming removed 0 bases at V and 6 bases at J, with 13 bases between. The CDR3 contains 15 residues. The V gene's germline CDR1 is SGHRS and CDR2 YFSETQ.

The chain uses TRBV5-1 and TRBJ1-1; 8 bases are shared with TRBD1. J gave up 4 bases and V 4 bases, and 9 bases lay outside the gene matches. The germline V gene encodes CDR1 SGHRS and CDR2 YFSETQ. This CDR3 is built from 15 residues. Written as DNA, the CDR3 is TGCGCCAGCAGCACGGGACAGGTTTTGGGCACTGAAGCTTTCTTT. Translated, it gives CASSTGQVLGTEAFF.